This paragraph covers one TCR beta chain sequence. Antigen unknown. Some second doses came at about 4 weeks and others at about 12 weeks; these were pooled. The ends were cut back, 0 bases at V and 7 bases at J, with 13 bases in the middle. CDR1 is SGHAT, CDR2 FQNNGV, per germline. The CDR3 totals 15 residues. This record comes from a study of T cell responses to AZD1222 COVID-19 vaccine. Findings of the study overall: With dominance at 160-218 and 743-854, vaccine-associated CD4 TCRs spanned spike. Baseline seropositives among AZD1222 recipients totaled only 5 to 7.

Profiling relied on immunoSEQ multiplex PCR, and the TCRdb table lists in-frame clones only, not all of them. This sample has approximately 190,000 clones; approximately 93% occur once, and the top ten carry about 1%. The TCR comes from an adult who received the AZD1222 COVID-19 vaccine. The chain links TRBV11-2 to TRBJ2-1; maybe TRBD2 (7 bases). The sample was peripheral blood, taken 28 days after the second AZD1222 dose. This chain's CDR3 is CASSLEGGARNEQFF. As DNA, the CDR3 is TGTGCCAGCAGCTTAGAAGGGGGGGCCAGGAATGAGCAGTTCTTC.